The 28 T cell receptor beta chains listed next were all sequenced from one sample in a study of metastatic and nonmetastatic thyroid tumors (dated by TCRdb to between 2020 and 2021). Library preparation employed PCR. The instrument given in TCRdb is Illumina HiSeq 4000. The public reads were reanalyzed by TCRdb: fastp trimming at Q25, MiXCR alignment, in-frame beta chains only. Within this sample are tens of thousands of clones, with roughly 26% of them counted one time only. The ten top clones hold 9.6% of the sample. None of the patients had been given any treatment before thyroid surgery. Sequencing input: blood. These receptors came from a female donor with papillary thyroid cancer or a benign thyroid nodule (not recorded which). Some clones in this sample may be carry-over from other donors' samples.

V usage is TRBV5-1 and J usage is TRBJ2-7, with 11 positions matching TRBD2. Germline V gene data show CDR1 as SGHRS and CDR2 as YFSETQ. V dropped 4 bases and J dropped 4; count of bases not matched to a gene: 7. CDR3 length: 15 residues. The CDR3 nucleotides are TGCGCCAGCAGCCCCGGGAGACTAGCGGGATACGAGCAGTACTTC. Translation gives CASSPGRLAGYEQYF.

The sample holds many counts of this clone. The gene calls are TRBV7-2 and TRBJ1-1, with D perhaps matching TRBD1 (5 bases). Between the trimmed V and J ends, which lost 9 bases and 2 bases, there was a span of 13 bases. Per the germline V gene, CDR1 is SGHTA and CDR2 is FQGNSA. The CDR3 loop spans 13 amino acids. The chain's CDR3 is CARTRDRNTEAFF. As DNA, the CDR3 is TGTGCCAGAACGAGGGACCGTAACACTGAAGCTTTCTTT.

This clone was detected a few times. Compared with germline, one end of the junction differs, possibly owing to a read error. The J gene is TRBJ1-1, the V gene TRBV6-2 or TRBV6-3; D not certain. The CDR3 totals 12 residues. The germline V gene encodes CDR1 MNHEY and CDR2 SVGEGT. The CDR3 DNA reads TGTGCCAGCAGTCAATCGGGTGCTGAAGCCTTCTTT. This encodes CASSQSGAEAFF.

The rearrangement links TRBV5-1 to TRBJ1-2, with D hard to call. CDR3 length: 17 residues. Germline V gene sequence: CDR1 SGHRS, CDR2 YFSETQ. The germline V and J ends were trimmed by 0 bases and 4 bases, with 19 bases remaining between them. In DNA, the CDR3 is TGCGCCAGCAGCTTGGGCCACCTGACGGGAGGTGGCTATGGCTACACCTTC. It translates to CASSLGHLTGGGYGYTF.

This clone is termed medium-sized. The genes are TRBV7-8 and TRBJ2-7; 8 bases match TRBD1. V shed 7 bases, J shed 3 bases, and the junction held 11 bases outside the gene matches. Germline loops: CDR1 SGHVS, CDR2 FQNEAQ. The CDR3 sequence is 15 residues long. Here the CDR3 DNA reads TGTGCCAGCAACCCTATGGGGACAGGAAACTACGAGCAGTACTTC. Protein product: CASNPMGTGNYEQYF.

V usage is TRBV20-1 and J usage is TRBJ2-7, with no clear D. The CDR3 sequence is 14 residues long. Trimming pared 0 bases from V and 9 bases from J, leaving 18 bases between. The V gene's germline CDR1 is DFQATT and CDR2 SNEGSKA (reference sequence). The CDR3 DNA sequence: TGCAGTGCTAGAGATTCGGGCGAGCCGCTCGGGCAGTACTTC. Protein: CSARDSGEPLGQYF.

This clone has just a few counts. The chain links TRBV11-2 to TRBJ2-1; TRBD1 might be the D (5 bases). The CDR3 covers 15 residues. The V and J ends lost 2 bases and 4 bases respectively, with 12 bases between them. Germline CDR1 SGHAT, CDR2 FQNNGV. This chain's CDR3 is CASSLRGMRYNEQFF. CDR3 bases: TGTGCCAGCAGCTTAAGGGGCATGAGGTACAATGAGCAGTTCTTC.

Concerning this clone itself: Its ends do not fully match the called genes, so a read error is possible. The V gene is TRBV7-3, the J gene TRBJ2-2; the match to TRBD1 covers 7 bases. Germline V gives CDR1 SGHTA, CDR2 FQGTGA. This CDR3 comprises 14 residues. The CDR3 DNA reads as TGTGCCAGCAGCCCGGGACAGTTCACCGGAGAGCTGTTTTTT. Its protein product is CASSPGQFTGELFF.

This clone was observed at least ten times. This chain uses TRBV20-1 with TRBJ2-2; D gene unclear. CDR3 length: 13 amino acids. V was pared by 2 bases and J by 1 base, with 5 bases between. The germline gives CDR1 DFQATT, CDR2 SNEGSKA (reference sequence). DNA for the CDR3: TGCAGTGCTAGAATACAGAACACCGGGGAGCTGTTTTTT. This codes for CSARIQNTGELFF.

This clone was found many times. The CDR3 loop reads CASSPRTVSGNTIYF. The CDR3, as DNA: TGTGCCAGCAGCCCCCGGACAGTCTCTGGAAACACCATATATTTT. The chain links TRBV9 to TRBJ1-3; perhaps TRBD1 as D (6 bases). This CDR3 comprises 15 residues. The germline gives CDR1 SGDLS, CDR2 YYNGEE. The V gene lost 4 bases and the J gene lost 0 bases, with 11 bases spanning the gap. Variable domain in full (rest from reference TRBV9 and TRBJ1-3): DSGVTQTPKHLITATGQRVTLRCSPRSGDLSVYWYQQSLDQGLQFLIQYYNGEERAKGNILERFSAQQFPDLHSELNLSSLELGDSALYFCASSPRTVSGNTIYFGEGSWLTVV.

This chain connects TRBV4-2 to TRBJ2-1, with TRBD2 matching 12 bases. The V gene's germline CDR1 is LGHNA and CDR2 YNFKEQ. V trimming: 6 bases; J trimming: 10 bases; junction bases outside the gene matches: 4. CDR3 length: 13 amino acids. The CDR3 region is CASSPGLAGEQFF. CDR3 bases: TGTGCCAGCAGTCCCGGACTAGCGGGGGAGCAGTTCTTC.

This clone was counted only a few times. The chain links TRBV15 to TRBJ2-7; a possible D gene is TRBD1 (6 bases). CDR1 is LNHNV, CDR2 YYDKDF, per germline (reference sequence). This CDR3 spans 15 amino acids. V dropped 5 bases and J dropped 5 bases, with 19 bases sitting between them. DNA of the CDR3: TGTGCCACCAGCCTACTATTGGGGGCTCAGAACGAGCAGTACTTC. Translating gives CATSLLLGAQNEQYF.

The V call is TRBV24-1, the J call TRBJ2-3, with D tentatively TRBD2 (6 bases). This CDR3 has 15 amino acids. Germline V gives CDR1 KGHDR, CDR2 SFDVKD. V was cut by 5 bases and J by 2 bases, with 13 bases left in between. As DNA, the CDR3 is TGTGCCACCAGTGCGGGAGCGGGCCACACAGATACGCAGTATTTT. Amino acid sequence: CATSAGAGHTDTQYF.

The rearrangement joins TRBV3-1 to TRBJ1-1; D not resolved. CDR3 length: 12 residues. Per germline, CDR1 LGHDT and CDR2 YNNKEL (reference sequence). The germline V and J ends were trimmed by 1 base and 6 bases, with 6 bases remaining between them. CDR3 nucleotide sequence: TGTGCCAGCAGCCAAGGGGCAGCTGAAGCTTTCTTT. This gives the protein CASSQGAAEAFF.

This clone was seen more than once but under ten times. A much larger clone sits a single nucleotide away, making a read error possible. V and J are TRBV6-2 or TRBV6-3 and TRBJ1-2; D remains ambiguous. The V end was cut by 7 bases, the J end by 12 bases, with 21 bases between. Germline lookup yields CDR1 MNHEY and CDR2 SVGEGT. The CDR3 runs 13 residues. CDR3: CASTPLGINVHTF. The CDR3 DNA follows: TGTGCCAGCACCCCCCTAGGAATTAATGTCCACACCTTC.

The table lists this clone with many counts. Here the CDR3 reads CASSIAAGQETQYF. The CDR3, as DNA: TGTGCCAGTAGTATCGCGGCCGGACAAGAGACCCAGTACTTC. The gene calls are TRBV19 and TRBJ2-5; unclear D gene. Germline CDR1 LNHDA, CDR2 SQIVND (reference sequence). This CDR3 spans 14 amino acids. Trimming removed 3 bases from V and 2 bases from J, with 10 bases in between.

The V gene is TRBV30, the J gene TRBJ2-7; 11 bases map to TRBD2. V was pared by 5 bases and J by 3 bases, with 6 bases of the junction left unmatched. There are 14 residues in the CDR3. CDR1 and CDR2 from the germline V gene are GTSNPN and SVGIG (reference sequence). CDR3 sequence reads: CAWAGTSGYYEQYF. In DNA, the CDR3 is TGTGCCTGGGCCGGGACTAGCGGATACTACGAGCAGTACTTC.

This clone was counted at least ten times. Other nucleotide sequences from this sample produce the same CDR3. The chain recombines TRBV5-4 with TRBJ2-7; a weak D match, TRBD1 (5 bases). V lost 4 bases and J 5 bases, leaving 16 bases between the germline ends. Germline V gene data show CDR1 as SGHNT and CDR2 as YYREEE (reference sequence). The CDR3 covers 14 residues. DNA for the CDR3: TGTGCCAGCAGCCTACCCGTGCAGGGCCACGAGCAGTACTTC. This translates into CASSLPVQGHEQYF. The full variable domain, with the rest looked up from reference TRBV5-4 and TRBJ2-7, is ETGVTQSPTHLIKTRGQQVTLRCSSQSGHNTVSWYQQALGQGPQFIFQYYREEENGRGNFPPRFSGLQFPNYSSELNVNALELDDSALYLCASSLPVQGHEQYFGPGTRLTVT.

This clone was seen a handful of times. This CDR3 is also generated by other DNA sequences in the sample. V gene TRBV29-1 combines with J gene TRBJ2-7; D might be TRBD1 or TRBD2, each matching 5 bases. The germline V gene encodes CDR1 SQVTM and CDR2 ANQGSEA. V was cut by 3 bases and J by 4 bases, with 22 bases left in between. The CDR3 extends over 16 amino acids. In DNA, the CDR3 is TGCAGCGTTGAGCTCAGCGGTAGCCGGGGCGGGTACGAGCAGTACTTC. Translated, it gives CSVELSGSRGGYEQYF.

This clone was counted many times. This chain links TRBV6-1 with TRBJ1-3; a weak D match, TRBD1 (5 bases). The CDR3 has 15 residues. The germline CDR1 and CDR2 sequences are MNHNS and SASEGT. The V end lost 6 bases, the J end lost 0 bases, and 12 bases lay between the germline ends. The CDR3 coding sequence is TGTGCCAGCAGCGCTACCGGGACCTCTGGAAACACCATATATTTT. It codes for CASSATGTSGNTIYF.

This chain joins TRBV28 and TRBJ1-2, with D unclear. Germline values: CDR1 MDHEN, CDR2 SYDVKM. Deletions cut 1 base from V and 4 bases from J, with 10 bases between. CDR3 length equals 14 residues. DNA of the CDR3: TGTGCCAGCAGTTTATCTTGGGCGTCCTATGGCTACACCTTC. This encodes CASSLSWASYGYTF.

In DNA form, the CDR3 reads TGTGCCAGCAGTGGACTAGCGGGAGGGCGCGAGCAGTACTTC. This translates into CASSGLAGGREQYF. The V gene is TRBV12-3 or TRBV12-4, the J gene TRBJ2-7; TRBD2 matches 15 bases. V trimming: 5 bases; J trimming: 6 bases; junction bases outside the gene matches: 2. The CDR3 loop spans 14 amino acids.

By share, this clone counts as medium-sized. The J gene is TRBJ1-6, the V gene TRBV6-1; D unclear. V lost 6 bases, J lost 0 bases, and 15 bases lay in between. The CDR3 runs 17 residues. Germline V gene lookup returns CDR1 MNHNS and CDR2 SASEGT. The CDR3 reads CASRGEDGSSYNSPLHF. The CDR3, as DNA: TGTGCCAGCAGGGGCGAGGACGGAAGCTCCTATAATTCACCCCTCCACTTT.

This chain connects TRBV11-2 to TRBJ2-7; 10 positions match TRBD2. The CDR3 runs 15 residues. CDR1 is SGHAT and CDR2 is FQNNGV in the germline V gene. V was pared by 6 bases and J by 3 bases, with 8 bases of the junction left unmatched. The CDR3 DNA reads TGTGCCAGCAGTCCCATCGGACTAGCGGACTACGAGCAGTACTTC. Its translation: CASSPIGLADYEQYF.

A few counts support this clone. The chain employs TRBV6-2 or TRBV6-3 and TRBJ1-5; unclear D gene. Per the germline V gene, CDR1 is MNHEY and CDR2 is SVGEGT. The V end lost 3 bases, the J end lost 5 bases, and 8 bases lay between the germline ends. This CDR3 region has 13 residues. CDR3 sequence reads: CASSYQDYQPQHF. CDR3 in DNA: TGTGCCAGCAGTTATCAGGACTATCAGCCCCAGCATTTT.

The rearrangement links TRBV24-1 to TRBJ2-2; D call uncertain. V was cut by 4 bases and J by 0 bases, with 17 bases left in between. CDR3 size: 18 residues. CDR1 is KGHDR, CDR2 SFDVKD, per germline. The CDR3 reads CATSDSMGMQANTGELFF. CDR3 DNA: TGTGCCACCAGTGACTCAATGGGAATGCAGGCGAACACCGGGGAGCTGTTTTTT.

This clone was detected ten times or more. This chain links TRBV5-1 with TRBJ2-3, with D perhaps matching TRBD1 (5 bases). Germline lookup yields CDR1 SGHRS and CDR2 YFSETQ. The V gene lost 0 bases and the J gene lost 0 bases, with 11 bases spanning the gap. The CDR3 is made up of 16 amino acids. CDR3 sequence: CASSLDGAISTDTQYF. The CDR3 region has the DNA TGCGCCAGCAGCTTGGATGGGGCCATAAGCACAGATACGCAGTATTTT. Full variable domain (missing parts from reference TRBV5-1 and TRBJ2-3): KAGVTQTPRYLIKTRGQQVTLSCSPISGHRSVSWYQQTPGQGLQFLFEYFSETQRNKGNFPGRFSGRQFSNSRSEMNVSTLELGDSALYLCASSLDGAISTDTQYFGPGTRLTVL.

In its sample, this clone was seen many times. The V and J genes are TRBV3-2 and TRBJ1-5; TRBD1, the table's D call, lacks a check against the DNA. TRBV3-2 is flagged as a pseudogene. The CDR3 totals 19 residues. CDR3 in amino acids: CASSPTGGPGINSNQPQHF. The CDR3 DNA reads TGTGCCAGCAGCCCCACAGGAGGACCGGGAATCAATAGCAATCAGCCCCAGCATTTT.